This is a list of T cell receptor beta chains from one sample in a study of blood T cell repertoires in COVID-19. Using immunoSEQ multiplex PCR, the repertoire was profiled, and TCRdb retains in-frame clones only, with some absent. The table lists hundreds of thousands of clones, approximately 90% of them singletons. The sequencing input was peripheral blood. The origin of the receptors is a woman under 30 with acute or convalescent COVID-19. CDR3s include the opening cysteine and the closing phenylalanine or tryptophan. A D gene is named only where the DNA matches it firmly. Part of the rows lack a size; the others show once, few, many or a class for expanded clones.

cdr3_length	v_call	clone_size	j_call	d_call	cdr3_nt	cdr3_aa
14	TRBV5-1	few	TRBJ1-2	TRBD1	TGCGCCAGCAGCCCGGGACAGGGGGGGTATGGCTACACCTTC	CASSPGQGGYGYTF
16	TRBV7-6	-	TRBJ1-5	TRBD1	TGTGCCAGCAGCCCCGGACAGGGTTTCAGCAATCAGCCCCAGCATTTT	CASSPGQGFSNQPQHF
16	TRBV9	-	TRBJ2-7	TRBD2	TGTGCCAGCAGCGTAGCTGAGGGACTACCTACCTACGAGCAGTACTTC	CASSVAEGLPTYEQYF
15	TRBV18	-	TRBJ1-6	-	TGTGCCAGCTCAGCCTCCGGGAATCTGGGTTCACCCCTCCACTTT	CASSASGNLGSPLHF
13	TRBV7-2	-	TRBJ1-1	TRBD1	TGTGCCAGCAGCCGGGACAGGGACCTTGAAGCTTTCTTT	CASSRDRDLEAFF
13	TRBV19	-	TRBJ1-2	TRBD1	TGTGCCAGTAGTCCTCAGGGGGCCTATGGCTACACCTTC	CASSPQGAYGYTF
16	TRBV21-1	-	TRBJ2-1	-	TGTGCCAGCAGCAAAGATCTTAGCGGGGGAGCAGGTGAGCAGTTCTTC	CASSKDLSGGAGEQFF
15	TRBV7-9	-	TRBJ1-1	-	TGTGCCAGCAGCTCTCAGGACAACCTGAACACTGAAGCTTTCTTT	CASSSQDNLNTEAFF
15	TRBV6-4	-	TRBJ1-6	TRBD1	TGTGCCAGCAGTGAACGGGGACAGGGGAGTTCACCCCTCCACTTT	CASSERGQGSSPLHF
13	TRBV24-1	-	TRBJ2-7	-	TGTGCCACCAGTGATTTCGGGGAAAACGAGCAGTACTTC	CATSDFGENEQYF
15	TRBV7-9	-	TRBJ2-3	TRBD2	TGTGCCAGCAGCTTAGCGCAGCGGGGAACAGATACGCAGTATTTT	CASSLAQRGTDTQYF
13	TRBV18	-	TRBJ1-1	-	TGTGCCAGCTCACCACAGAGGAACACTGAAGCTTTCTTT	CASSPQRNTEAFF
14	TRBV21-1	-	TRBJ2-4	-	TGTGCCAGCAGCAACTCGGGAGAGGGAAACATTCAGTACTTC	CASSNSGEGNIQYF
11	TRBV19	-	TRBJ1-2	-	TGTGCCAGTAGTATAGGGAGGGGCTACACCTTC	CASSIGRGYTF
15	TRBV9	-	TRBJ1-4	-	TGTGCCAGCAGCGTACTGTCCTCTTATAATGAAAAACTGTTTTTT	CASSVLSSYNEKLFF
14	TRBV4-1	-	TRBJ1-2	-	TGCGCCAGCAGCGAAGCTGGGACACCGTATGGCTACACCTTC	CASSEAGTPYGYTF
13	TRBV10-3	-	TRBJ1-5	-	TGTGCCATCAGTGGACAGACCTATCAGCCCCAGCATTTT	CAISGQTYQPQHF
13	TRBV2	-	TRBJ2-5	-	TGTGCCAGCACTCGGTTCCCCCAAGAGACCCAGTACTTC	CASTRFPQETQYF
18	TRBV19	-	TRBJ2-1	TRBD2	TGTGCCAGTAGTCCTGGATTTTATGGCGGGGGTGCTTACAATGAGCAGTTCTTC	CASSPGFYGGGAYNEQFF
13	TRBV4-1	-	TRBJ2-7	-	TGCGCCAGCAGCTGGGGCGTGACCTACGAGCAGTACTTC	CASSWGVTYEQYF
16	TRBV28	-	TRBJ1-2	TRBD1	TGTGCCAGCAGCCCCGGGACAGGGGGGTCAGTCTATGGCTACACCTTC	CASSPGTGGSVYGYTF
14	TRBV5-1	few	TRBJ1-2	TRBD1	TGCGCCAGCAGCCCTCAAGGACAGGACTATGGCTACACCTTC	CASSPQGQDYGYTF
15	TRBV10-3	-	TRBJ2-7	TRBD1	TGTGCCATCAGGGAAAGGGACAGGGGAACGTTCGAGCAGTACTTC	CAIRERDRGTFEQYF
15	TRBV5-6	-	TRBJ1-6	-	TGTGCCAGCAGCCCCCCTCCGGGATATAATTCACCCCTCCACTTT	CASSPPPGYNSPLHF
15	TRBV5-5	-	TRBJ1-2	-	TGTGCCAGCAGCTTCCCCCCCCCAGGGAACTATGGCTACACCTTC	CASSFPPPGNYGYTF
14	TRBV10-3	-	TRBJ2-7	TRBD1	TGTGCCGCGCAGCCGGGACAGGGATCAAACGAGCAGTACTTC	CAAQPGQGSNEQYF